This T cell receptor (beta chain) comes out of a study of cytomegalovirus exposure and HLA in healthy donors. Study-level results: Three CMV-associated chains were confirmed in vitro to be specific for CMV antigens.

Germline V gene sequence: CDR1 SEHNR, CDR2 FQNEAQ (reference sequence). V dropped 4 bases and J dropped 7; count of bases not matched to a gene: 9. This CDR3 has 15 residues. With regard to this clone: The antigen remains unidentified.

The protocol was immunoSEQ multiplex PCR, while the TCRdb copy is restricted to in-frame clones and leaves out a portion. The sample has over 200,000 clones; around 88% are singletons. Sequenced material: PBMCs. The receptor was isolated from a woman under 30 in good health and CMV-seronegative. The chain employs TRBV7-9 and TRBJ2-7; 11 nucleotides agree with TRBD1. The CDR3 coding sequence is TGTGCCAGCAGCTCCCCGGGACAGGGGGTGAGGGAGCAGTACTTC. Amino acid sequence: CASSSPGQGVREQYF.